The rows below give T cell receptor beta chains drawn from one sample of a study of technical replicates of blood from a handful of donors. Profiling relied on immunoSEQ multiplex PCR, and the TCRdb table lists in-frame clones only, not all of them. This sample carries more than 90,000 clones, around 95% of them seen once, and the ten largest clones take 0.34%. The sequenced sample consisted of T cells isolated from PBMCs. The receptor source for this set is a human donor in good health. The conserved cysteine and the conserved F or W are not part of the CDR3 here.

j_call | v_call | cdr3_aa
TRBJ1-1 | TRBV29-1 | SATEAF
TRBJ2-4 | TRBV19 | ASSIIAPLAKNIQY
TRBJ1-5 | TRBV28 | ASSSRDSLYSNQPQH
TRBJ2-1 | TRBV27 | ASSFGLAAYNEQF
TRBJ2-2 | TRBV2 | ASLYTGELF
TRBJ2-3 | TRBV11-2 | ASSSDSALRGTDTQY
TRBJ2-7 | TRBV28 | ATEPDNSYEQY
TRBJ2-3 | TRBV5-8 | ASTPETDTDTQY
TRBJ2-1 | TRBV5-6 | ASSVPGLAGSEQF
TRBJ2-3 | TRBV28 | ASSRLATDTQY
TRBJ2-7 | TRBV4-1 | ASSRSAGASYEQY
TRBJ1-2 | TRBV6-5 | ASSYSLQAYGYT
TRBJ2-5 | TRBV4-1 | ASSHVELAGQETQY
TRBJ2-5 | TRBV27 | ASSLFRETQY
TRBJ2-7 | TRBV6-5 | ASIIGLGLPYEQY
TRBJ2-1 | TRBV13 | ASSDRDRGNEQF
TRBJ2-7 | TRBV28 | ASTETGGYPHEQY
TRBJ2-2 | TRBV7-3 | ASSRQGANTGELF
TRBJ2-4 | TRBV28 | ASSSLSLVGKNIQY
TRBJ2-4 | TRBV7-9 | ASSPGSGRAPAKNIQY
TRBJ1-5 | TRBV2 | ASRVDALNQPQH
TRBJ1-5 | TRBV6-5 | ASRGGGGNQPQH
TRBJ2-3 | TRBV6-5 | ASSYLLTDTQY
TRBJ1-2 | TRBV13 | ASSLSINYGYT
TRBJ2-7 | TRBV25-1 | ASRMDSSYEQY